This T cell receptor beta chain is drawn from a study of cytomegalovirus exposure and HLA in healthy donors. Findings of the study overall: Links to common viral pathogens appeared, in a later analysis, for several of the most significant clusters. The analysis excluded some indistinguishable V segments, including TRBV6-2 and TRBV6-3. A later analysis linked a missense DCLRE1C variant to TCR beta V- and J-gene trimming. CMV antigen specificity was confirmed in vitro for a few CMV-associated chains.

J lost 15 bases, V lost 7 bases, and 17 bases had no gene match. CDR1 and CDR2 (germline): SGHTA, FQGNSA. This CDR3 has 14 residues. Notes on this clone: Its antigen remains unidentified.

Primers for the PCR totalled 60 Vbeta and 13 Jbeta. Clones were read by immunoSEQ multiplex PCR, and TCRdb kept only the in-frame ones, dropping some. The table records more than 95,000 clones, around 77% of them present only once. Sequencing input: PBMCs. The receptor was derived from a woman aged 35 to 49 in good health and CMV-seropositive. The genes are TRBV7-2 and TRBJ2-1, with TRBD2 matching 8 bases. The CDR3 loop reads CASTPGGSGIPRFF. DNA of the CDR3: TGTGCCAGCACCCCGGGGGGTAGCGGGATTCCGCGGTTCTTC.